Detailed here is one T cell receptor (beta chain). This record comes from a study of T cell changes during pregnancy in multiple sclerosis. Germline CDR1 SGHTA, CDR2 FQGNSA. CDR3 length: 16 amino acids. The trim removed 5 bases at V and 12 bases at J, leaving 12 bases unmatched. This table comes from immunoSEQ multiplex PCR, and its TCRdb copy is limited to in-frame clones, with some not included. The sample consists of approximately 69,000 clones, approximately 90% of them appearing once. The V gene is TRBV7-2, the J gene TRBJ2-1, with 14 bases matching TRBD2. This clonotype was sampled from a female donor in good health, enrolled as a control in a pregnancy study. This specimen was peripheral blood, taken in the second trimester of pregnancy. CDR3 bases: TGTGCCAGCAGCATATCGACTAGCGGGGGGGCAAAGGCGCAGTTCTTC. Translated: CASSISTSGGAKAQFF.